This is a list of T cell receptor beta chains from one sample in a study of tumor-infiltrating lymphocytes in primary liver carcinoma. TCRdb independently ran MiXCR on the multiplex PCR reads; one entry per CDR3 protein. This table has approximately 99,000 distinct CDR3 sequences, around three quarters appearing once. Sequencing input: liver tumor tissue from sampling region 5. These receptors were obtained from a woman aged 55-70 years with primary liver carcinoma and hepatitis B virus infection. The CDR3 runs from the conserved cysteine through the conserved F or W. The order of the fields is J gene, clone size, V gene, D gene, CDR3 length, CDR3 protein, CDR3 DNA. A D gene is named only where the DNA matches it firmly. Clone size is shown for a subset of rows, as once, few, many or a class of expanded clone.

j_call: TRBJ2-7
clone_size: NA
v_call: TRBV27
d_call: NA
cdr3_length: 17
cdr3_aa: CASSRLGRGEGSREQYF
cdr3_nt: TGTGCCAGCAGTCGCTTAGGGCGAGGTGAAGGGTCTAGGGAGCAGTACTTC

j_call: TRBJ2-6
clone_size: NA
v_call: TRBV28
d_call: NA
cdr3_length: 15
cdr3_aa: CASRAPLSGANVLIF
cdr3_nt: TGTGCCAGCAGGGCACCGCTCTCTGGGGCCAACGTCCTGATTTTC

j_call: TRBJ1-1
clone_size: NA
v_call: TRBV12-3/TRBV12-4
d_call: NA
cdr3_length: 14
cdr3_aa: CASNLPQGRTEAFF
cdr3_nt: TGTGCCAGCAATTTACCACAGGGTCGTACTGAAGCTTTCTTT

j_call: TRBJ1-5
clone_size: NA
v_call: TRBV6-5
d_call: TRBD1
cdr3_length: 17
cdr3_aa: CANRPSPGRGRHQPQHF
cdr3_nt: TGTGCCAACAGGCCCTCACCCGGCAGGGGGCGGCATCAGCCCCAGCATTTT

j_call: TRBJ2-7
clone_size: NA
v_call: TRBV5-1
d_call: NA
cdr3_length: 14
cdr3_aa: CASSLDRLDCEQYF
cdr3_nt: TGCGCCAGCAGCTTGGACAGGTTGGATTGCGAGCAGTACTTC

j_call: TRBJ2-1
clone_size: NA
v_call: TRBV11-2
d_call: TRBD1
cdr3_length: 17
cdr3_aa: CASILTHGQGHRGERFF
cdr3_nt: TGTGCCAGCATCTTAACCCACGGACAAGGGCACAGGGGTGAGCGCTTCTTC

j_call: TRBJ2-3
clone_size: few
v_call: TRBV6-4
d_call: NA
cdr3_length: 14
cdr3_aa: CASSVEGSTDTQYF
cdr3_nt: TGTGCCAGCAGTGTCGAAGGGAGCACAGATACGCAGTATTTT

j_call: TRBJ2-3
clone_size: many
v_call: TRBV5-4
d_call: TRBD1
cdr3_length: 15
cdr3_aa: CASSLGTGRTDTQYF
cdr3_nt: TGTGCCAGCAGCTTGGGGACAGGGCGCACAGATACGCAGTATTTT

j_call: TRBJ2-1
clone_size: NA
v_call: TRBV20-1
d_call: NA
cdr3_length: 14
cdr3_aa: CSPQGGTRGNEQFF
cdr3_nt: TGCAGCCCGCAAGGGGGGACGAGGGGCAATGAGCAGTTCTTC

j_call: TRBJ2-3
clone_size: many
v_call: TRBV29-1
d_call: NA
cdr3_length: 12
cdr3_aa: CSLNAAGDTQYF
cdr3_nt: TGCAGCCTAAACGCTGCGGGAGATACGCAGTATTTT